The text below deals with one T cell receptor beta chain. The antigen is not known. The data derive from a study of cytomegalovirus exposure and HLA in healthy donors. Turning to the study itself: Both the roughly 120 validation repertoires and the 600 to 750 first-cohort repertoires used the same platform, as reported by a later analysis.

Germline V gives CDR1 SGHTA, CDR2 FQGTGA. Between the trimmed V and J ends, which lost 5 bases and 2 bases, there was a span of 11 bases. The CDR3 extends over 14 amino acids. Study observations and caveats: The tendency of first-cohort TCR clusters to co-occur in the roughly 130 validation repertoires emerged from a later analysis. Specificity for CMV antigens was confirmed in vitro for three of the CMV-associated chains.

Assay: immunoSEQ multiplex PCR; the TCRdb copy retains only in-frame clones and omits some. The sample lists around 150,000 clones; around 85% were seen once. The rearrangement joins TRBV7-3 to TRBJ2-3, with D unresolved. The specimen sequenced was PBMCs. This receptor was taken from a man younger than 40 in good health and CMV-seropositive. The CDR3 sequence: CASSPNAHTDTQYF. The CDR3 region has the DNA TGTGCCAGCAGCCCTAACGCCCACACAGATACGCAGTATTTT.